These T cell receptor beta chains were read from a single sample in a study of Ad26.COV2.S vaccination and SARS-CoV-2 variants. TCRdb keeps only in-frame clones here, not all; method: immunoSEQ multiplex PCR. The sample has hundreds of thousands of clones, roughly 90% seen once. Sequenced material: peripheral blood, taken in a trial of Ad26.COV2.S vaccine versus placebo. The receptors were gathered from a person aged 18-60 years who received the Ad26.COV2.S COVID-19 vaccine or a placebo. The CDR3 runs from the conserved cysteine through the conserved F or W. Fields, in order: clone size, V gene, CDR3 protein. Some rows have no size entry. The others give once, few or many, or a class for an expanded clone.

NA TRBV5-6 CASSSDFTYNEQFF
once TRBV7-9 CASSLRKGGVSTDTQYF
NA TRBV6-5 CASSWGSGGVAPLHF
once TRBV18 CASSSLAGEGEQYF
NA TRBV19 CASTRTSGRVFTGELFF
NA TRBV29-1 CSVEVSGGNTIYF
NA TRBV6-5 CASTRRVEEGEQFF
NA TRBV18 CASSPPGRDTGELFF
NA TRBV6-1 CASSRPTYNSPLHF
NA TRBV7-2 CASSLGSGAHQPQHF
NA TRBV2 CASSEGLGTGELFF
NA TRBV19 CASSLEATGSSYNSPLHF
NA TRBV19 CASSTYWGNTYEQYF